This TCR beta chain was found in a study of blood T cell repertoires in COVID-19. Background on the study: Samples taken during acute and convalescent COVID-19 were collected in the United States, Italy and Spain.

With V trimmed by 7 bases and J by 11 bases, 9 bases remained unmatched. This CDR3 is 14 amino acids long. The germline CDR1 and CDR2 sequences are SNHLY and FYNNEI. This study enrolled people aged 18 to 89 from about 24 US geographic areas. Categorization into cohorts depended on clinical history that participants reported. Recovered status in Cohort 3 required two negative PCRs, clearance, or symptom resolution. Clones were read by immunoSEQ multiplex PCR, and TCRdb kept only the in-frame ones, dropping some. The sample yields 260,000 or so clones, around 86% seen once. The sequence was collected from a man aged 18 to 30 who had recovered from COVID-19. The V and J genes are TRBV2 and TRBJ2-3; TRBD2 agrees at 13 bases. Sequenced sample: PBMCs or T cells enriched from blood (not recorded which). As DNA, the CDR3 is TGTGCCAGCAAGGGTTGGACTAGCGGGAGCGTGCAGTATTTT. Its translation: CASKGWTSGSVQYF. The complete variable domain, with remaining parts taken from reference TRBV2 and TRBJ2-3, reads EPEVTQTPSHQVTQMGQEVILRCVPISNHLYFYWYRQILGQKVEFLVSFYNNEISEKSEIFDDQFSVERPDGSNFTLKIRSTKLEDSAMYFCASKGWTSGSVQYFGPGTRLTVL.